This is a list of T cell receptor beta chains from one sample in a study of prognosis after radiotherapy for stage I lung cancer. TCRdb reprocessed the multiplex PCR reads with MiXCR, giving one entry per CDR3 protein. The sample yields roughly 30,000 distinct CDR3 sequences, about 41% seen once. The sample was PBMCs, taken before or after stereotactic body radiation therapy (not recorded which). Receptors were obtained from a donor over 45 with non-small cell lung cancer. The CDR3 runs from the conserved cysteine through the conserved F or W. D genes are given only for firm matches. Clone size is not always given. Where it is, it says once, few, many or a class for expanded clones.

j_call d_call clone_size v_call cdr3_nt cdr3_aa
TRBJ2-2 . . TRBV6-1 TGTGCCAGCAAGGCACCCAACACCGGGGAGCTGTTTTTT CASKAPNTGELFF
TRBJ2-1 . many TRBV6-2/TRBV6-3 TGTGCCAGCAGTTACGGGACGGGACAAGGGAATGAGCAGTTCTTC CASSYGTGQGNEQFF
TRBJ2-1 TRBD2 many TRBV27 TGTGCCAGCAGTTTATCGGCGGGAGGGTCCTACAATGAGCAGTTCTTC CASSLSAGGSYNEQFF
TRBJ2-7 . many TRBV20-1 TGCAGTGCTCCTTCGGGACCGGGCTACGAGCAGTACTTC CSAPSGPGYEQYF
TRBJ1-3 . many TRBV18 TGTGCCAGCTCACCAGGGATTGGAAACACCATATATTTT CASSPGIGNTIYF
TRBJ2-7 TRBD1 many TRBV6-5 TGTGCCAGCAGTTACTCGGGTCGACAGGGCTACGAGCAGTACTTC CASSYSGRQGYEQYF
TRBJ1-5 TRBD1 . TRBV6-1 TGTGCCAGTCAACTCCGACAGGGGCAGCTCGGTCGTTATCAGCAACAGCATTTT CASQLRQGQLGRYQQQHF
TRBJ1-5 TRBD1 . TRBV6-1 TGTGCCAGCAGCATGGGACAGGGGATAATAAATAAGACCCAGCATTTT CASSMGQGIINKTQHF
TRBJ2-5 . . TRBV7-8 TGTGCCAGCAGTTCCCAGATAGGGGAGACCGAGTACTTC CASSSQIGETEYF
TRBJ2-1 TRBD2 many TRBV5-4 TGTGCCAGCAGCAGAATGACTAGCGGGAGTGATGAGCAGTTCTTC CASSRMTSGSDEQFF
TRBJ1-2 . many TRBV6-1 TGTGCCAGCAGTGAAGCTCAGGGGCCCTATGGCTACACCTTC CASSEAQGPYGYTF
TRBJ1-2 . . TRBV5-1 TGCGCCAGCAGCCAGAGGACAACTAACTATGGCTACACCTTC CASSQRTTNYGYTF
TRBJ2-4 . few TRBV12-3/TRBV12-4 TGTGCCAGCAGTTCTTCTCAGGGGACCAAAAACATTCAGTACTTC CASSSSQGTKNIQYF
TRBJ2-3 . many TRBV11-3 TGTGCCAGCAGTCAAACAGCCACAGATACGCAGTATTTT CASSQTATDTQYF
TRBJ2-1 . many TRBV2 TGTGCCAGCAGTGAAGCCGAGGGGAAACGGGAGCAGTTCTTC CASSEAEGKREQFF
TRBJ2-3 TRBD2 many TRBV7-8 TGTGCCAGCAGTAAGGGACTAGCGGGAGGTACGCAGTATTTT CASSKGLAGGTQYF
TRBJ2-7 . . TRBV9 TGTGCCAGCAGCGTAGAGCCAGCCACTTACGAGCAGTACTTC CASSVEPATYEQYF
TRBJ1-2 . many TRBV6-1 TGTGCCAGCAGCGACCCCCCCCGCTATGGCTACACCTTC CASSDPPRYGYTF
TRBJ1-2 . many TRBV28 TGTGCCAGCAGTTCCTACAGCTATGGCTACACCTTC CASSSYSYGYTF
TRBJ1-2 . medium-sized TRBV7-9 TGTGCCAGCAGCCAGTCCAATCCTAACTATGGCTACACCTTC CASSQSNPNYGYTF
TRBJ1-5 . many TRBV12-3/TRBV12-4 TGTGCCAGCAGTTCAAGATCGAATCAGCCCCAGCATTTT CASSSRSNQPQHF
TRBJ1-4 TRBD1 few TRBV29-1 TGCAGCGTTCAAGACAGGGTGAACGAAAAACTGTTTTTT CSVQDRVNEKLFF
TRBJ1-4 . many TRBV18 TGTGCCAGCTCACCACGGGAGATTAATGAAAAACTGTTTTTT CASSPREINEKLFF
TRBJ2-7 . . TRBV11-2 TGTGCCAGCAGCAACGACAGATTGGCCGAGCAGTACTTC CASSNDRLAEQYF
TRBJ1-1 TRBD1 many TRBV27 TGTGCCAGCAGTTGGCCGGGACAGGGGATAAGTGAAGCTTTCTTT CASSWPGQGISEAFF
TRBJ1-3 . many TRBV7-9 TGTGCCAGCAGCCCCCCCATGGGCAGCCTGGGAACTGGAAACACCATATATTTT CASSPPMGSLGTGNTIYF
TRBJ2-1 TRBD2 few TRBV2 TGTGCCAGCAGGGAGGAACTAGCGGGAGGAGATGAGCAGTTCTTC CASREELAGGDEQFF
TRBJ1-5 . many TRBV4-2 TGTGCCAGCAGCCACCCCGGGGGCTATCAGCCCCAGCATTTT CASSHPGGYQPQHF
TRBJ2-7 . many TRBV20-1 TGCAGTGCTAGAGACCAAACTCGTGACGGGGGGCCGGGGGAGCAGTACTTC CSARDQTRDGGPGEQYF
TRBJ1-4 . . TRBV28 TGTGCCAGCAGTCCCGGACAGAGCAATAATGAAAAACTGTTTTTT CASSPGQSNNEKLFF
TRBJ2-7 . . TRBV28 TGTGCCAGCAGTTGGCCCCAGGGGCGATACGAGCAGTACTTC CASSWPQGRYEQYF
TRBJ2-2 . . TRBV24-1 TGTGCCACCAGTGATGCCCGACGTCTTAACACCGGGGAGCTGTTTTTT CATSDARRLNTGELFF
TRBJ2-7 TRBD1 . TRBV27 TGTGCCAGCAGGGGGGACAGCTACGAGCAGTACTTC CASRGDSYEQYF
TRBJ2-1 TRBD2 . TRBV20-1 TGCATTTCTCCCGGGGATGCGGGGGGGCTTAATGAGCAGTTCTTC CISPGDAGGLNEQFF
TRBJ2-2 . many TRBV12-3/TRBV12-4 TGTGCCAGCAAAAAAGAGGGGCATCACACCGGGGAGCTGTTTTTT CASKKEGHHTGELFF
TRBJ2-1 TRBD2 many TRBV20-1 TGCAGTGCTAGACCGGGACTAAAATGGATTGAGCAGTTCTTC CSARPGLKWIEQFF
TRBJ2-7 . . TRBV7-2 TGTGCCAGCAGCTTGGCCCTAGAGGGGGGCAACGAGCAGTACTTC CASSLALEGGNEQYF
TRBJ2-5 . many TRBV6-1 TGTGCCAGCAGATCAGGGCTGGAGACCCAGTACTTC CASRSGLETQYF
TRBJ1-1 . many TRBV27 TGTGCCAGCAGTAATACAGGGATCACTGAAGCTTTCTTT CASSNTGITEAFF
TRBJ1-4 . . TRBV9 TGTGCCAGCAGCGTTGGGGTTGCAACTAATGAAAAACTGTTTTTT CASSVGVATNEKLFF
TRBJ2-5 TRBD1 many TRBV6-5 TGTGCCAGCAGTTCCCAAGGGGGCGGCGAGGAGACCCAGTACTTC CASSSQGGGEETQYF
TRBJ1-3 . many TRBV24-1 TGTGCCACCAGTGATCGGACGGACTCTGGAAACACCATATATTTT CATSDRTDSGNTIYF
TRBJ2-5 . . TRBV29-1 TGCAGCGTTGTCCTCGGACAGCACCAAGAGACCCAGTACTTC CSVVLGQHQETQYF
TRBJ1-2 . . TRBV6-2/TRBV6-3 TGTGCCAGCAGTTGGGAGGGGCCGGACTATGGCTACACCTTC CASSWEGPDYGYTF
TRBJ2-7 TRBD2 medium-sized TRBV7-9 TGTGCCACCAGCACGGGGGGCTACGAGCAGTACTTC CATSTGGYEQYF
TRBJ2-7 TRBD2 . TRBV6-2/TRBV6-3 TGTGCCAGCAGCCCCCGGGTACTAGCGGGGGGTTGCTCCTACGAGCAGTACTTC CASSPRVLAGGCSYEQYF
TRBJ1-3 . many TRBV30 TGTGCCTGGAGTGTACGAGGTACAATCTCTGGAAACACCATATATTTT CAWSVRGTISGNTIYF
TRBJ2-1 . many TRBV3-1 TGTGCCAGCAGCCAAGTGGCCAATGAGCAGTTCTTC CASSQVANEQFF
TRBJ2-3 . . TRBV20-1 TGCAGTGCCACCGAGGTAGCGGTAAAAACAGATACGCAGTATTTT CSATEVAVKTDTQYF
TRBJ2-7 . many TRBV7-2 TGTGCCAGCAGCTTTAACGCTGGCGAGCAGTACTTC CASSFNAGEQYF